This T cell receptor beta chain was profiled in a study of T cell changes during pregnancy in multiple sclerosis. Produced via immunoSEQ multiplex PCR; TCRdb's table is partial and in-frame only. This table has around 63,000 clones, 91% appearing once. Trimming took 3 bases from V and 7 from J, leaving 15 bases between them. The CDR3 extends over 14 amino acids. Germline CDR1 reads MNHNS; CDR2 reads SASEGT. The sequencing here drew on peripheral blood, taken after pregnancy. J is TRBJ1-2 and V is TRBV6-1, with D perhaps matching TRBD1 (5 bases). This TCR derives from a female donor in good health, enrolled as a control in a pregnancy study. CDR3 DNA sequence: TGTGCCAGCAGTGATATAAGACAGCAGGTTGGCTACACCTTC. Translating it yields CASSDIRQQVGYTF.